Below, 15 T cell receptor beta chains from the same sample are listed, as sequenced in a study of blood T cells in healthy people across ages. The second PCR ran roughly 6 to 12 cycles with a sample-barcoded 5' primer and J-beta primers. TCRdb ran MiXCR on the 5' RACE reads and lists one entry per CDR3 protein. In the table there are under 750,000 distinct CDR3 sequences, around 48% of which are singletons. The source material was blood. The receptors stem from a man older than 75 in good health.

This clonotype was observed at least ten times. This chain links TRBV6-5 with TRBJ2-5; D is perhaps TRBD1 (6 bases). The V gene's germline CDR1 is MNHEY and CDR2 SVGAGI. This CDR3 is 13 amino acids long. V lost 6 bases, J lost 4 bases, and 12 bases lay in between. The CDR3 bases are TGTGCCAGCAGACACAGGGTAGGAGAGACCCAGTACTTC. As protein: CASRHRVGETQYF.

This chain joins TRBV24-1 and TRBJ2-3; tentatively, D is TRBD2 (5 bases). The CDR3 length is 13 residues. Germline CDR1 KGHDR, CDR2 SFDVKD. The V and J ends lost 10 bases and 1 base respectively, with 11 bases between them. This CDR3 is CATGVPGTDTQYF. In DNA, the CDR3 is TGTGCCACGGGAGTCCCCGGCACAGATACGCAGTATTTT.

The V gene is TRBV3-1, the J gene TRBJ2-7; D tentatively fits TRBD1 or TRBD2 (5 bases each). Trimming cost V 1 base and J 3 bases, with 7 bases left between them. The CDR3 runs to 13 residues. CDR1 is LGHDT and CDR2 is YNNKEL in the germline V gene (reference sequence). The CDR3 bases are TGTGCCAGCAGCCAAGCAGGGAGCTACGAGCAGTACTTC. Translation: CASSQAGSYEQYF.

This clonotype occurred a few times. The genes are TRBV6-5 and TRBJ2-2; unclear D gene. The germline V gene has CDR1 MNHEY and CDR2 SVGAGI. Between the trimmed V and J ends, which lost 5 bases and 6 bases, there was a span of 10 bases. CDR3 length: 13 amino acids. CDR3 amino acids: CASSREGAGELFF. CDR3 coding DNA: TGTGCCAGCAGTCGTGAAGGCGCCGGGGAGCTGTTTTTT.

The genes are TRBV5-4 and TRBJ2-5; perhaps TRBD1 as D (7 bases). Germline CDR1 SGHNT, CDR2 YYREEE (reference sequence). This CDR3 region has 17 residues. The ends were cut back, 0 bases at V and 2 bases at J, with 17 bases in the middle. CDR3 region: CASSLGRRGQTQETQYF. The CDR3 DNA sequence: TGTGCCAGCAGCTTGGGGAGGAGGGGACAGACACAAGAGACCCAGTACTTC. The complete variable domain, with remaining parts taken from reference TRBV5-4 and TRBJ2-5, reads ETGVTQSPTHLIKTRGQQVTLRCSSQSGHNTVSWYQQALGQGPQFIFQYYREEENGRGNFPPRFSGLQFPNYSSELNVNALELDDSALYLCASSLGRRGQTQETQYFGPGTRLLVL.

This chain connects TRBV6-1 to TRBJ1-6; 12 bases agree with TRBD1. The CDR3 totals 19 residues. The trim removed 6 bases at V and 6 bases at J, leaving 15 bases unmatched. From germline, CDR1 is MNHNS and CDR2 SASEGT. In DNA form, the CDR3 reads TGTGCCAGCAGCTCCGCCTGGGACAGGGGGCTTCATCGTAATTCACCCCTCCACTTT. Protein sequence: CASSSAWDRGLHRNSPLHF.

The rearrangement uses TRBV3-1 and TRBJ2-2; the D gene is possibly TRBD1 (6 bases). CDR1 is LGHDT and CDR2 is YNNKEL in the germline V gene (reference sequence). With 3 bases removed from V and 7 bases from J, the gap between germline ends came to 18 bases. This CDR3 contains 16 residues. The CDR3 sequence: CASSQSVAGAGGELFF. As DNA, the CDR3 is TGTGCCAGCAGCCAGAGCGTAGCAGGGGCGGGCGGGGAGCTGTTTTTT.

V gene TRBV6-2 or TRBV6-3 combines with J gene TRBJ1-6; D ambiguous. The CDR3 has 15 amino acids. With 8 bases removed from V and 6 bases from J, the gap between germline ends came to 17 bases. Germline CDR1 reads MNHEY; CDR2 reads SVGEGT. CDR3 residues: CASSIDAPGNSPLHF. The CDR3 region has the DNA TGTGCCAGCTCCATCGACGCTCCGGGTAATTCACCCCTCCACTTT.

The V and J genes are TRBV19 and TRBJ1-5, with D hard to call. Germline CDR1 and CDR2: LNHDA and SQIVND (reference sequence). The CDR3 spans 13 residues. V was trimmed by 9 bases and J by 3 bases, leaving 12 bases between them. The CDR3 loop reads CASQTAFNQPQHF. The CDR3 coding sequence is TGTGCCAGCCAAACAGCCTTCAATCAGCCCCAGCATTTT.

DNA of the CDR3: TGTGCCAGCAGCCCCCGGGACAGGATCGCTCCCTCCTACGAGCAGTTCTTC. Translation: CASSPRDRIAPSYEQFF. The J gene is TRBJ2-1, the V gene TRBV6-1; TRBD1 agrees at 8 bases. The CDR3 loop spans 17 amino acids. Germline loops: CDR1 MNHNS, CDR2 SASEGT. V lost 6 bases, J lost 10 bases, and 20 bases stayed unmatched.

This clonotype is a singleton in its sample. CDR3 region: CASSRGPGGEQFF. DNA for the CDR3: TGTGCCAGCAGCAGGGGCCCGGGTGGTGAGCAGTTCTTC. V gene TRBV7-2 combines with J gene TRBJ2-1; possibly TRBD1 for D (5 bases). This CDR3 has 13 amino acids. Trimming pared 5 bases from V and 9 bases from J, leaving 14 bases between. The germline V gene has CDR1 SGHTA and CDR2 FQGNSA.

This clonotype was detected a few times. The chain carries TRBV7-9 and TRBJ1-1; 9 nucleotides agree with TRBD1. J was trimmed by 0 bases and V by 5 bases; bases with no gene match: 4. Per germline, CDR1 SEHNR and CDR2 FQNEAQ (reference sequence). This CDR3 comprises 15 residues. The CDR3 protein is CASSGTGGVNTEAFF. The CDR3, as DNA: TGTGCCAGCAGCGGAACAGGGGGCGTGAACACTGAAGCTTTCTTT.

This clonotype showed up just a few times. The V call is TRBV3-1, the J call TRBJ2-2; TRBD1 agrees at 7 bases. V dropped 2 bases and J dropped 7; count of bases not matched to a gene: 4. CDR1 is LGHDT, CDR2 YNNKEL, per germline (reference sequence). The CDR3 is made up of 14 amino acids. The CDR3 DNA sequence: TGTGCCAGCAGCCAAAGAGGGGGCGGCGGGGAGCTGTTTTTT. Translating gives CASSQRGGGGELFF.

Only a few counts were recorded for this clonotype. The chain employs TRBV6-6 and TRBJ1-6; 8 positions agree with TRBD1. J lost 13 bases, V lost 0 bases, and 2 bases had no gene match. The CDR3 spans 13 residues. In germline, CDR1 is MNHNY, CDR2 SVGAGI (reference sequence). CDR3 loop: CASSYSNRGPLHF. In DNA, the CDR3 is TGTGCCAGCAGTTACTCGAACAGGGGGCCCCTCCACTTT.

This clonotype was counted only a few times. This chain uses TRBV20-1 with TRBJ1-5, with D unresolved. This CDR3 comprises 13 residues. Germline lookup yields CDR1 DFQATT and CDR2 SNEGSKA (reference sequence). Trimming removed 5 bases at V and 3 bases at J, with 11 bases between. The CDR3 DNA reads TGCAGTGCTCGGAACAGCTACAATCAGCCCCAGCATTTT. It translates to CSARNSYNQPQHF.